This TCR beta chain was captured in a study of CD8 T cells in ankylosing spondylitis. The CDR3 extends over 16 amino acids. Looked up from germline, CDR1 is DFQATT and CDR2 is SNEGSKA (reference sequence). Study results and caveats: Seemingly characteristic of ankylosing spondylitis blood was a TCR beta motif consisting of eight highly homologous variants.

In regard to this clonotype: Its antigen is as yet unknown. The junction differs from germline at one of its ends, possibly a read error.

TCRdb fed the 5' RACE reads into MiXCR, producing one record per CDR3 protein. The repertoire holds 700,000 to 850,000 distinct CDR3 sequences, around 11% seen once, with about 0.49% in the top ten. The sequenced material came from blood, either unsorted or a sorted T cell fraction (not recorded which). This receptor was taken from a male donor with ankylosing spondylitis. The chain uses TRBV20-1 and TRBJ2-3; 10 bases align to TRBD2. CDR3 sequence: CCARVGTSASTDTQYF. CDR3 sequence (DNA): TGCTGTGCTAGAGTGGGGACTAGCGCTAGCACAGATACGCAGTATTTT.